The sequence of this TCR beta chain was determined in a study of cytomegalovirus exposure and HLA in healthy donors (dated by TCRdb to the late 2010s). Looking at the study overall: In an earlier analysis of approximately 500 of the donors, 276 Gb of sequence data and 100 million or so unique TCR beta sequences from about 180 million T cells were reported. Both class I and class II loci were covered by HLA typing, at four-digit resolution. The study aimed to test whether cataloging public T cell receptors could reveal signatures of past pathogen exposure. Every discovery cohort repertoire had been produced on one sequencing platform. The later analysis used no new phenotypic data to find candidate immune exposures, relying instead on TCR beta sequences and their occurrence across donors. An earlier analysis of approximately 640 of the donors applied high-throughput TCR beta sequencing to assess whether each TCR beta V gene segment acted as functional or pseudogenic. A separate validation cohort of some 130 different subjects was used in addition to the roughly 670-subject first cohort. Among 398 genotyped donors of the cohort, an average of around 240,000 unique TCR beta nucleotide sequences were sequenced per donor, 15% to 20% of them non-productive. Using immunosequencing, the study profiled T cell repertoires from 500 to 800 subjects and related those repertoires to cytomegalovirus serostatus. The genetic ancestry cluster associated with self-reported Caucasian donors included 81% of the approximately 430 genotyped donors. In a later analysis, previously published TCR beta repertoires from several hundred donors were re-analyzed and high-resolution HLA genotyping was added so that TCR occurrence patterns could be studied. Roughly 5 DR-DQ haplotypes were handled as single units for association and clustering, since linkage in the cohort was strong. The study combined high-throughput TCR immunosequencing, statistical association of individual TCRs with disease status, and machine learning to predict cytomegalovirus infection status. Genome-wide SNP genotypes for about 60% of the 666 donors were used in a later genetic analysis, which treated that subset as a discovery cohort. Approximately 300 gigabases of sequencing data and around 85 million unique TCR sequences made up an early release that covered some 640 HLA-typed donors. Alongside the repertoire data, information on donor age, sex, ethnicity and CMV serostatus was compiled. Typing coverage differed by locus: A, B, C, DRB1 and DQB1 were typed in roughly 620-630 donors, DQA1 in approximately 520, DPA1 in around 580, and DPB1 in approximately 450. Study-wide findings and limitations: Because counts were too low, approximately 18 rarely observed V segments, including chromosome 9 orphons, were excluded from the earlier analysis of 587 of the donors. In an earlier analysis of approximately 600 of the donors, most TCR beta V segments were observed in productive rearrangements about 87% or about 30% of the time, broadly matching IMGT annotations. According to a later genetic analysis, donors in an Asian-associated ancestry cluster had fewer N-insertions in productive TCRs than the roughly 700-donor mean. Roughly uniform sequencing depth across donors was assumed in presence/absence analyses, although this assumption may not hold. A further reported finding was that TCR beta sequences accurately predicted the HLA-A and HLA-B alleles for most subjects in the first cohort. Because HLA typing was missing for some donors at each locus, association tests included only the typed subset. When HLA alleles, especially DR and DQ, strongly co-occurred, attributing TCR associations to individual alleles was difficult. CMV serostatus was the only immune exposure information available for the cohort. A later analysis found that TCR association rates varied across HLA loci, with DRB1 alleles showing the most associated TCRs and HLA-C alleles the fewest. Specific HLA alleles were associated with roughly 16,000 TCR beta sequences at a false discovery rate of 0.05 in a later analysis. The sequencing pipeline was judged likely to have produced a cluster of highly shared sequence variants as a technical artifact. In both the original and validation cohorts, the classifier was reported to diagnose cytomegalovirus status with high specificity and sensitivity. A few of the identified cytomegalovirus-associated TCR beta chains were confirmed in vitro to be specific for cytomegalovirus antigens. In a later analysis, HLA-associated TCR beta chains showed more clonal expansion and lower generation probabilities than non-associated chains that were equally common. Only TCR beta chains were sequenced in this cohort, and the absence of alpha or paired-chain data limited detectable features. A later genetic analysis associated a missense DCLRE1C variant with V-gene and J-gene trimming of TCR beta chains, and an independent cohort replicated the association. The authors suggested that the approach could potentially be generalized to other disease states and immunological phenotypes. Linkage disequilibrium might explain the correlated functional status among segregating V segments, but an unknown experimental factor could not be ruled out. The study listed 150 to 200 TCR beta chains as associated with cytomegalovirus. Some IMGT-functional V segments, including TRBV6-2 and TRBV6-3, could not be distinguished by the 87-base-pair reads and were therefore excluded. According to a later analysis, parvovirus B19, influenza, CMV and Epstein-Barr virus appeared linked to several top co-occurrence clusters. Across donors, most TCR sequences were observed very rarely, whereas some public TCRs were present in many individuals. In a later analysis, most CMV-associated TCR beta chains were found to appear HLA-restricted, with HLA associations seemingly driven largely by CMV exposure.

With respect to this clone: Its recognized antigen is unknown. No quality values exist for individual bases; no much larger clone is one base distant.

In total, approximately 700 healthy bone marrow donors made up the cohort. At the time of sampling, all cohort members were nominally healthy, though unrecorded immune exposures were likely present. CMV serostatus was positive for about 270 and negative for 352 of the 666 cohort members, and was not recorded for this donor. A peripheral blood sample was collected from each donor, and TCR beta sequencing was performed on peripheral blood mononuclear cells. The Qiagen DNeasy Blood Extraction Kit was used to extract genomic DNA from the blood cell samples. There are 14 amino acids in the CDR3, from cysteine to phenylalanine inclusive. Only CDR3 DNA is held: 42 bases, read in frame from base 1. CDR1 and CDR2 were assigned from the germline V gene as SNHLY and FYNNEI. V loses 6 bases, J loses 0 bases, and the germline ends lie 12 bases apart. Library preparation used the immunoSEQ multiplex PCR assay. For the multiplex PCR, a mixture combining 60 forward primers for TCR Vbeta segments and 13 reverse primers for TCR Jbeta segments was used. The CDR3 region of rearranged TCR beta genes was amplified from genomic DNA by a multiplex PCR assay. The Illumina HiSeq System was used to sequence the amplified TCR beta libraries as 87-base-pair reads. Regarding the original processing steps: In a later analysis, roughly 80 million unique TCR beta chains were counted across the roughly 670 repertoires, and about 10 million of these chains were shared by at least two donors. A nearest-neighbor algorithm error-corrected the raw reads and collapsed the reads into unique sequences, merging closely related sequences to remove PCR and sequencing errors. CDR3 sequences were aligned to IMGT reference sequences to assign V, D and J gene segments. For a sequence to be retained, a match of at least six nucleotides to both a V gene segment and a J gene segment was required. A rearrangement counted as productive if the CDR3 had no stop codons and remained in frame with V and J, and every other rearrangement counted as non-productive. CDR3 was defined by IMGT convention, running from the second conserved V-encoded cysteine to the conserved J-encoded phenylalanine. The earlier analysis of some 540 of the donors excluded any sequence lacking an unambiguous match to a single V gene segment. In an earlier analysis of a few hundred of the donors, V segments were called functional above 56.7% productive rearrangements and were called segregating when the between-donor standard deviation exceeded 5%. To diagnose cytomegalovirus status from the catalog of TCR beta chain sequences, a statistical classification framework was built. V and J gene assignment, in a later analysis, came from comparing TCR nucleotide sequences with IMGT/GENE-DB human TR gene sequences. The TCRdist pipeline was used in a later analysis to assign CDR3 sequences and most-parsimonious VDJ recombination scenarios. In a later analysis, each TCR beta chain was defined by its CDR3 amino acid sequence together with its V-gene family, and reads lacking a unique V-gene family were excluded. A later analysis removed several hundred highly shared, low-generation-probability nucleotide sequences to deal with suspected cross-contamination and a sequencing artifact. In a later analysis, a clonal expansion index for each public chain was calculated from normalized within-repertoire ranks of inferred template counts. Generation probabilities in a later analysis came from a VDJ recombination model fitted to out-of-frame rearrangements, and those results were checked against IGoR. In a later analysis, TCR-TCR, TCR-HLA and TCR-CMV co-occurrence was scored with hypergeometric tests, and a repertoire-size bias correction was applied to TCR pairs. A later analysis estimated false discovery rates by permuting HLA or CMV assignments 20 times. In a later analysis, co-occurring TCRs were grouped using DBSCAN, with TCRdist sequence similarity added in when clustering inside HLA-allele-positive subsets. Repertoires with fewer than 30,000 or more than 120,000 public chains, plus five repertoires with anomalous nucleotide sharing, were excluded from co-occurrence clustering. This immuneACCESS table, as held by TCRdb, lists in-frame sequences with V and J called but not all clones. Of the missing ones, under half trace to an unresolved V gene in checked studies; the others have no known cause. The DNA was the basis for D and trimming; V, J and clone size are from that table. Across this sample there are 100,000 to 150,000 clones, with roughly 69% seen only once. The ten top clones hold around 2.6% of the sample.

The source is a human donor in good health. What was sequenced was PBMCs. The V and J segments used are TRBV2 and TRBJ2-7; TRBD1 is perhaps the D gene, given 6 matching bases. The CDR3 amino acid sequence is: CASRITGPSYEQYF. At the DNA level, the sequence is TGTGCCAGCAGGATAACAGGGCCCTCCTACGAGCAGTACTTC.